This TCR beta chain originates from a study of shared clonotypes between healthy human individuals. The donor population consisted of healthy HIV-negative adults with no recent acute infections or vaccinations. Points on this clone: At one boundary the junction diverges from the germline segment, which might be a read error.

CDR3 length: 13 amino acids. Germline loops: CDR1 SSHAT, CDR2 FNYEAQ (reference sequence). Here immunoSEQ multiplex PCR was the method, and the copy in TCRdb shows in-frame clones only, minus some. The sample has approximately 1,500,000 clones; roughly 97% are singletons. The chain joins TRBV7-7 to TRBJ2-7, with D possibly matching TRBD1 (5 bases). Sequenced material: naive CD4+ T cells sorted from blood. Subset defined: CD45RA+ positively selected. The source of this sequence is a man in his thirties or forties in good health. The DNA for the CDR3 is TGTGCTAGCAGCCGTAGTCCCCCTCAGGGCGGGTACTTC. Protein product: CASSRSPPQGGYF.